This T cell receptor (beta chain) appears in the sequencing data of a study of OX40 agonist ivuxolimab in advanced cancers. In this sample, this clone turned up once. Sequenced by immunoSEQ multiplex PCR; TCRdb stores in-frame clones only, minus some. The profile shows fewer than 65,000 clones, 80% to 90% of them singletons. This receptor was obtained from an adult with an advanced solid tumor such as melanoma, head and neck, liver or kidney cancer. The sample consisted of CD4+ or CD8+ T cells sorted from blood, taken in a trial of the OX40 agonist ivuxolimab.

CDR3 sequence: CASTEGVDQPQHF. The DNA of the CDR3 is TGTGCCAGCACTGAGGGCGTCGATCAGCCCCAGCATTTT. V gene TRBV6-5 combines with J gene TRBJ1-5, with D hard to call. V was cut by 7 bases and J by 5 bases, with 12 bases left in between. The CDR3 totals 13 residues. Germline values: CDR1 MNHEY, CDR2 SVGAGI.